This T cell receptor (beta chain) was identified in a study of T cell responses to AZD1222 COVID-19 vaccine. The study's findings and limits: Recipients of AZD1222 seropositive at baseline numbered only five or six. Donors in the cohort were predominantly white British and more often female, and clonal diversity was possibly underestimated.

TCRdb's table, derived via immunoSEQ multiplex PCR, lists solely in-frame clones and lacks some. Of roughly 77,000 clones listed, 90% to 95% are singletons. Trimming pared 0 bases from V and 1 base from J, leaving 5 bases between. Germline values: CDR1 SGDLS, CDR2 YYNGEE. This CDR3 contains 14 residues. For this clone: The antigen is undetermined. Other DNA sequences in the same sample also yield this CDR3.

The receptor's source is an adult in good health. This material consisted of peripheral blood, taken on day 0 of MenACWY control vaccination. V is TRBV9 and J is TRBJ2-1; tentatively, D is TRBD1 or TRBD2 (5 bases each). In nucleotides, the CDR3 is TGTGCCAGCAGCGTAGGGGGGTCCTACAATGAGCAGTTCTTC. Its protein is CASSVGGSYNEQFF.